The entry below describes one T cell receptor (beta chain). The source of the sample is a study of technical replicates of blood from a handful of donors. From germline, CDR1 is MNHNY and CDR2 SVGAGI (reference sequence). The CDR3 length is 16 residues. Trimming took off 6 bases at V and 0 bases at J, with 14 bases between the two ends. Data came from immunoSEQ multiplex PCR; TCRdb stores just in-frame clones and leaves some out. The table records more than 65,000 clones, 88% of them present only once. Source material: PBMCs. This sequence was found in a human donor in good health. Some clones in this sample may be carry-over from other donors' samples. J is TRBJ2-2 and V is TRBV6-6; D possibly corresponds to TRBD1 (6 bases). CDR3 loop: CASRGAQRANTGELFF. The CDR3 DNA reads as TGTGCCAGCAGGGGGGCCCAAAGGGCGAACACCGGGGAGCTGTTTTTT.